A selection of T cell receptor beta chains follows, all from one sample in a study of shared clonotypes between healthy human individuals. Clones were read by immunoSEQ multiplex PCR, and TCRdb kept only the in-frame ones, dropping some. Of roughly 86,000 clones listed, 68% are singletons. The material sequenced was memory CD8+ T cells sorted from blood. The receptor source for this set is a man aged 30 to 45 in good health. CDR3s leave out the opening cysteine and the closing phenylalanine or tryptophan. The size entry is marked missing in some rows and otherwise reads once, few, many or a size class.

cdr3_length: 14; v_call: TRBV9; j_call: TRBJ2-2; clone_size: -; cdr3_aa: ASSVGIERETGELF
cdr3_length: 12; v_call: TRBV19; j_call: TRBJ2-7; clone_size: -; cdr3_aa: ASSIGATGSEQY
cdr3_length: 12; v_call: TRBV27; j_call: TRBJ2-7; clone_size: -; cdr3_aa: ASSIRRTAYEQY
cdr3_length: 7; v_call: TRBV27; j_call: TRBJ2-1; clone_size: -; cdr3_aa: ARTVEQF
cdr3_length: 11; v_call: TRBV7-9; j_call: TRBJ2-7; clone_size: -; cdr3_aa: ASSVDPTSQQY
cdr3_length: 13; v_call: TRBV29-1; j_call: TRBJ2-1; clone_size: many; cdr3_aa: SVVSTSGRVDEQF
cdr3_length: 15; v_call: TRBV4-1; j_call: TRBJ2-7; clone_size: -; cdr3_aa: ASSQQIRTHISYEQY
cdr3_length: 13; v_call: TRBV6-4; j_call: TRBJ2-3; clone_size: many; cdr3_aa: ASSDSVQSTDTQY
cdr3_length: 12; v_call: TRBV5-8; j_call: TRBJ1-5; clone_size: few; cdr3_aa: ASSLRGTNQPQH
cdr3_length: 13; v_call: TRBV27; j_call: TRBJ2-7; clone_size: once; cdr3_aa: ASSYTGGIMGEQY
cdr3_length: 13; v_call: TRBV9; j_call: TRBJ2-3; clone_size: few; cdr3_aa: ASSVVSGGSDTQY
cdr3_length: 12; v_call: TRBV7-2; j_call: TRBJ2-7; clone_size: -; cdr3_aa: ASSRDRSSYEQY
cdr3_length: 13; v_call: TRBV11-3; j_call: TRBJ2-1; clone_size: -; cdr3_aa: ASSSPRTGGGEQF
cdr3_length: 8; v_call: TRBV7-9; j_call: TRBJ2-5; clone_size: -; cdr3_aa: ASRGETQY
cdr3_length: 14; v_call: TRBV7-6; j_call: TRBJ2-1; clone_size: -; cdr3_aa: ASTLMGTSGGNEQF
cdr3_length: 13; v_call: TRBV5-1; j_call: TRBJ2-1; clone_size: -; cdr3_aa: ASSFDGLAGNEQF
cdr3_length: 14; v_call: TRBV7-9; j_call: TRBJ2-1; clone_size: -; cdr3_aa: ASSLTSASSYNEQF
cdr3_length: 11; v_call: TRBV7-6; j_call: TRBJ2-7; clone_size: -; cdr3_aa: ASSLKRDYEQY
cdr3_length: 11; v_call: TRBV27; j_call: TRBJ2-1; clone_size: -; cdr3_aa: ASSLESYNEQF
cdr3_length: 17; v_call: TRBV10-3; j_call: TRBJ2-7; clone_size: -; cdr3_aa: AISDKYLRGEDRGYEQY
cdr3_length: 14; v_call: TRBV28; j_call: TRBJ1-1; clone_size: -; cdr3_aa: ASSSGTGVWSTEAF
cdr3_length: 13; v_call: TRBV7-9; j_call: TRBJ2-1; clone_size: few; cdr3_aa: ASIPKEREYNEQF
cdr3_length: 13; v_call: TRBV6-1; j_call: TRBJ1-3; clone_size: once; cdr3_aa: ASSEETGSGNTIY
cdr3_length: 13; v_call: TRBV6-1; j_call: TRBJ2-7; clone_size: -; cdr3_aa: ASSGWELGFYEQY
cdr3_length: 12; v_call: TRBV25-1; j_call: TRBJ2-1; clone_size: -; cdr3_aa: ASSEGSSYNEQF
cdr3_length: 13; v_call: TRBV11-2; j_call: TRBJ2-7; clone_size: -; cdr3_aa: ASSLEPGDSYEQY
cdr3_length: 13; v_call: TRBV4-3; j_call: TRBJ1-3; clone_size: -; cdr3_aa: ASSPSGGSGNTIY
cdr3_length: 12; v_call: TRBV2; j_call: TRBJ2-3; clone_size: -; cdr3_aa: ASSEMIWGQRMN
cdr3_length: 12; v_call: TRBV7-8; j_call: TRBJ1-2; clone_size: -; cdr3_aa: ASSLGVAGDGYT
cdr3_length: 12; v_call: TRBV6-1; j_call: TRBJ2-3; clone_size: -; cdr3_aa: ASREQDRAVTQY
cdr3_length: 13; v_call: TRBV10-3; j_call: TRBJ2-1; clone_size: -; cdr3_aa: AISEGTSGYNEQF
cdr3_length: 14; v_call: TRBV4-1; j_call: TRBJ2-7; clone_size: -; cdr3_aa: ASSQAPGGLYYEQY